Presented here are 32 T cell receptor beta chains from one specimen sequenced in a study of blood T cell repertoires in COVID-19. The method was immunoSEQ multiplex PCR; TCRdb's version includes in-frame clones alone and lacks a portion of them. The sample has about 180,000 clones; approximately 88% are singletons. Material for sequencing was PBMCs or T cells enriched from blood (not recorded which). The receptors come from a woman aged 18-29 years who had recovered from COVID-19.

The chain is built from TRBV24-1 and TRBJ2-1, with 12 bases matching TRBD1. The trim removed 7 bases at V and 9 bases at J, leaving 15 bases unmatched. This CDR3 has 17 amino acids. Germline lookup yields CDR1 KGHDR and CDR2 SFDVKD. CDR3 in amino acids: CATSSSEGQGARGEQFF. DNA for the CDR3: TGTGCCACCAGCTCCTCCGAGGGACAGGGGGCGCGGGGTGAGCAGTTCTTC.

In its sample, this clone was seen once. The genes are TRBV2 and TRBJ2-2; 11 positions match TRBD2. Germline trimming cut 6 bases from V and 7 bases from J; bases unmatched to any gene: 7. The CDR3 runs 15 residues. Germline loops: CDR1 SNHLY, CDR2 FYNNEI. CDR3 residues: CASRLAGGPIGELFF. CDR3 DNA: TGTGCCAGCAGATTAGCGGGAGGGCCAATCGGGGAGCTGTTTTTT. Together with reference TRBV2 and TRBJ2-2, the CDR3 gives the full variable domain: EPEVTQTPSHQVTQMGQEVILRCVPISNHLYFYWYRQILGQKVEFLVSFYNNEISEKSEIFDDQFSVERPDGSNFTLKIRSTKLEDSAMYFCASRLAGGPIGELFFGEGSRLTVL.

This rearrangement joins TRBV6-5 to TRBJ2-5, with D possibly matching TRBD1 (5 bases). Germline CDR1 and CDR2: MNHEY and SVGAGI. This CDR3 contains 14 residues. The V end was cut by 9 bases, the J end by 1 base, with 15 bases between. CDR3 region: CASILGQGQETQYF. CDR3 sequence (DNA): TGTGCCAGTATACTGGGGCAGGGCCAAGAGACCCAGTACTTC.

The chain combines TRBV7-2 with TRBJ2-1; tentative D call: TRBD2 (6 bases). CDR3 length: 16 residues. Trimming left V 2 bases short and J 4 bases short, with 15 bases between. In germline, CDR1 is SGHTA, CDR2 FQGNSA. The CDR3: CASSLYTSTSYNEQFF. The DNA for the CDR3 is TGTGCCAGCAGCTTATATACTAGCACAAGTTACAATGAGCAGTTCTTC.

This sequence joins TRBV2 and TRBJ1-1; D may be TRBD1 (6 bases). In germline, CDR1 is SNHLY, CDR2 FYNNEI. The CDR3 spans 13 residues. The V and J ends lost 8 bases and 1 base respectively, with 11 bases between them. The CDR3 nucleotides read TGTGCCAGCGGAATGACAGGGAACACTGAAGCTTTCTTT. Residues: CASGMTGNTEAFF.

This clone was observed once. The chain links TRBV5-6 to TRBJ2-7, with D unclear. The length of the CDR3 is 14 residues. Trimming pared 4 bases from V and 3 bases from J, leaving 14 bases between. Germline values: CDR1 SGHDT, CDR2 YYEEEE. The DNA of the CDR3 is TGTGCCAGCAGCACTACTACGGCCGGCTACGAGCAGTACTTC. Encoded protein: CASSTTTAGYEQYF.

The V call is TRBV29-1, the J call TRBJ2-3; TRBD1 aligns across 9 bases. V dropped 2 bases and J dropped 2; count of bases not matched to a gene: 8. This CDR3 has 16 residues. Per the germline V gene, CDR1 is SQVTM and CDR2 is ANQGSEA. The CDR3 here is CSVETTGTGYTDTQYF. The CDR3 DNA sequence: TGCAGCGTTGAAACGACCGGGACAGGGTACACAGATACGCAGTATTTT.

The chain links TRBV4-2 to TRBJ2-1, with TRBD2 matching 9 bases. The CDR3 runs 15 residues. J lost 1 base, V lost 6 bases, and 4 bases had no gene match. Germline assignment: CDR1 LGHNA and CDR2 YNFKEQ. CDR3 protein: CASRELAGSYNEQFF. The CDR3 DNA is TGTGCCAGCAGGGAACTAGCGGGTTCCTACAATGAGCAGTTCTTC.

V gene TRBV7-2 combines with J gene TRBJ2-5, with D maybe TRBD2 (6 bases). V lost 5 bases and J 5 bases, leaving 21 bases between the germline ends. This CDR3 has 16 amino acids. Germline values: CDR1 SGHTA, CDR2 FQGNSA. CDR3 DNA sequence: TGTGCCAGCAGCATGCACCAGAGGGCCGCGGGGGAGACCCAGTACTTC. It encodes CASSMHQRAAGETQYF.

The chain uses TRBV24-1 and TRBJ2-7; TRBD1 might be the D (6 bases). Germline loops: CDR1 KGHDR, CDR2 SFDVKD. Trimming stripped 3 bases from V and 2 bases from J, with 22 bases between. CDR3 length equals 18 residues. The CDR3 reads CATSDLTHTGCGTYEQYF. The CDR3 coding sequence is TGTGCCACCAGTGATCTTACCCACACAGGGTGCGGCACCTACGAGCAGTACTTC.

V gene TRBV28 combines with J gene TRBJ2-5; D remains unclear. The CDR3 length is 11 residues. Trimming removed 7 bases from V and 1 base from J, with 4 bases in between. Germline V gives CDR1 MDHEN, CDR2 SYDVKM. CDR3 protein: CASTLQETQYF. The DNA for the CDR3 is TGTGCCAGCACCCTCCAAGAGACCCAGTACTTC.

This clone was detected only a few times. V gene TRBV7-2 combines with J gene TRBJ2-1, with TRBD2 identical over 14 bases. Germline V lookup: CDR1 SGHTA, CDR2 FQGNSA. CDR3 size: 14 residues. V lost 3 bases and J lost 9; bases outside the gene matches: 1. The CDR3 nucleotides are TGTGCCAGCAGCTTGACTAGCGGGGGGGCTGAGCAGTTCTTC. It codes for CASSLTSGGAEQFF.

The rearrangement links TRBV5-5 to TRBJ1-4; TRBD1 matches 9 bases. V trimming: 4 bases; J trimming: 6 bases; junction bases outside the gene matches: 4. The germline gives CDR1 SGHKS, CDR2 YYEKEE (reference sequence). CDR3 length: 14 residues. The DNA of the CDR3 is TGTGCCAGCAGCCAGGGACAGGGATATGAAAAACTGTTTTTT. This codes for CASSQGQGYEKLFF.

J is TRBJ2-7 and V is TRBV15, with 7 bases aligning to TRBD1. The CDR3 is 16 amino acids. The V segment lost 1 base and the J segment 5 bases; nucleotides outside the gene matches: 11. Germline V gene data show CDR1 as LNHNV and CDR2 as YYDKDF (reference sequence). DNA of the CDR3: TGTGCCACCAGCAGAGGGGACGACCCCAGGGGGAACGAGCAGTACTTC. Protein sequence: CATSRGDDPRGNEQYF.

The chain uses TRBV27 and TRBJ1-6; 8 bases line up with TRBD1. V lost 5 bases and J lost 8; bases outside the gene matches: 11. This CDR3 has 16 residues. Germline loops: CDR1 MNHEY, CDR2 SMNVEV (reference sequence). CDR3 DNA: TGTGCCAGCAGTATCACGCCAGGGGACAGGTATTCACCCCTCCACTTT. This translates into CASSITPGDRYSPLHF.

Only one count was recorded for this clone. V is TRBV7-8 and J is TRBJ2-3, with a tentative D call TRBD2 (6 bases). V was clipped by 5 bases and J by 4 bases, with 13 bases between them. The CDR3 contains 14 residues. The germline V gene has CDR1 SGHVS and CDR2 FQNEAQ. The CDR3 here is CASSRGVPADTQYF. CDR3 DNA: TGTGCCAGCAGCCGCGGGGTGCCCGCAGATACGCAGTATTTT.

The chain carries TRBV28 and TRBJ2-7, with unresolved D. Germline V CDR1 and CDR2: MDHEN, SYDVKM. The CDR3 runs to 12 residues. With 3 bases removed from V and 2 bases from J, the gap between germline ends came to 5 bases. CDR3 loop: CASSFIAYEQYF. CDR3 DNA sequence: TGTGCCAGCAGTTTTATAGCCTACGAGCAGTACTTC.

The J gene is TRBJ2-3, the V gene TRBV2, with 8 bases lining up with TRBD1. The J segment lost 4 bases and the V segment lost 6 bases, leaving 9 bases of the junction unmatched. Germline assignment: CDR1 SNHLY and CDR2 FYNNEI. CDR3 length equals 15 residues. The CDR3 nucleotides read TGTGCCAGCAGGCAGCCGGGACAGGCTTCAGATACGCAGTATTTT. As protein: CASRQPGQASDTQYF.

This rearrangement joins TRBV10-1 to TRBJ2-1; 9 nucleotides align to TRBD2. The CDR3 consists of 15 residues. With V trimmed by 2 bases and J by 8 bases, 7 bases remained unmatched. Germline CDR1 WNHNN, CDR2 SYGVQD (reference sequence). The CDR3 sequence is CASSEVGTSPHEQFF. The CDR3 DNA reads TGCGCCAGCAGTGAGGTGGGGACTAGCCCCCATGAGCAGTTCTTC.

This clone was detected only once. This chain connects TRBV2 to TRBJ1-3; possibly TRBD1 for D (5 bases). The germline V gene encodes CDR1 SNHLY and CDR2 FYNNEI. The CDR3 extends over 16 amino acids. V lost 1 base and J lost 3, with 13 bases in between. The CDR3 is CASSEVGQGNGNTIYF. The CDR3 region has the DNA TGTGCCAGCAGTGAAGTGGGGCAGGGCAATGGAAACACCATATATTTT.

The chain has TRBV24-1 and TRBJ1-2; D remains unclear. The ends were cut back, 0 bases at V and 3 bases at J, with 7 bases in the middle. The CDR3 contains 14 residues. Germline V gene lookup returns CDR1 KGHDR and CDR2 SFDVKD. CDR3 sequence: CATSDLRSDYGYTF. The CDR3, as DNA: TGTGCCACCAGTGATTTGCGGTCTGACTATGGCTACACCTTC.

V and J are TRBV9 and TRBJ1-4; TRBD1 matches 8 bases. Trimming at V came to 0 bases and at J to 5 bases, leaving 3 bases not matched to a gene. CDR1 SGDLS and CDR2 YYNGEE come from the germline V gene. The CDR3 contains 15 residues. The DNA of the CDR3 is TGTGCCAGCAGCGTAGCGGGACAGGAGAATGAAAAACTGTTTTTT. It is translated as CASSVAGQENEKLFF.

This chain links TRBV7-2 with TRBJ2-3; TRBD2 matches 7 bases. V trimming: 5 bases; J trimming: 4 bases; junction bases outside the gene matches: 12. Germline CDR1 SGHTA, CDR2 FQGNSA. The CDR3 loop spans 16 amino acids. This CDR3 reads CASSRGGISVADTQYF. The CDR3 DNA reads as TGTGCCAGCAGCCGGGGAGGGATTAGTGTCGCAGATACGCAGTATTTT.

The rearrangement links TRBV7-9 to TRBJ1-4, with D hard to call. CDR1 and CDR2 from the germline V gene are SEHNR and FQNEAQ (reference sequence). Trimming stripped 7 bases from V and 0 bases from J, with 6 bases between. The CDR3 consists of 13 residues. CDR3 in amino acids: CASTSATNEKLFF. Written as DNA, the CDR3 is TGTGCCAGCACCTCTGCAACTAATGAAAAACTGTTTTTT.

The rearrangement links TRBV29-1 to TRBJ2-7; 8 nucleotides agree with TRBD1. Germline V gene lookup returns CDR1 SQVTM and CDR2 ANQGSEA. CDR3 size: 13 residues. The trim removed 2 bases at V and 5 bases at J, leaving 5 bases unmatched. Here the CDR3 DNA reads TGCAGCGTTGAAAGACAGGGGTGGCACGAGCAGTACTTC. This sequence encodes CSVERQGWHEQYF.

The chain links TRBV4-1 to TRBJ1-2, with D maybe TRBD1 (5 bases). The CDR3 loop spans 16 amino acids. Germline V gene sequence: CDR1 MGHRA, CDR2 YSYEKL. V lost 6 bases and J lost 0, with 17 bases in between. The CDR3 here is CASRDTGRLANYGYTF. In DNA, the CDR3 is TGCGCCAGCAGGGACACCGGACGGTTAGCTAACTATGGCTACACCTTC.

The gene calls are TRBV12-3 or TRBV12-4 and TRBJ1-1, with 10 bases matching TRBD1. The V segment lost 8 bases and the J segment 5 bases; nucleotides outside the gene matches: 2. The CDR3 spans 12 residues. CDR3 in DNA: TGTGCCAGCGGGACAGGGGTGACTGAAGCTTTCTTT. This sequence encodes CASGTGVTEAFF.

V gene TRBV6-1 combines with J gene TRBJ2-2; D unclear. Germline V CDR1 and CDR2: MNHNS, SASEGT. CDR3 length: 16 amino acids. V lost 3 bases, J lost 1 base, and 12 bases lay in between. The CDR3 loop is CASSESFYQNTGELFF. For the CDR3, the DNA is TGTGCCAGCAGTGAGTCTTTCTACCAGAACACCGGGGAGCTGTTTTTT.

V and J are TRBV18 and TRBJ1-1; D gene unclear. This CDR3 is built from 14 residues. The germline V and J ends were trimmed by 4 bases and 1 base, with 10 bases remaining between them. Germline CDR1 and CDR2: KGHSH and LQKENI. CDR3 in DNA: TGTGCCAGCTCACGGATGGGAGGGAACACTGAAGCTTTCTTT. Protein product: CASSRMGGNTEAFF.

The V call is TRBV4-3, the J call TRBJ1-2; TRBD1 agrees at 12 bases. The CDR3 extends over 15 amino acids. Per the germline V gene, CDR1 is LGHNA and CDR2 is YSLEER. V dropped 3 bases and J dropped 4; count of bases not matched to a gene: 3. The CDR3 nucleotides read TGCGCCAGCAGCCAGGAGGGACAGGGGGCCTATGGCTACACCTTC. It is translated as CASSQEGQGAYGYTF.

The rearrangement uses TRBV29-1 and TRBJ1-1, with D tentatively TRBD1 (6 bases). Per the germline V gene, CDR1 is SQVTM and CDR2 is ANQGSEA. V lost 4 bases and J lost 3, with 15 bases in between. CDR3 length equals 14 residues. CDR3 sequence reads: CSVGEGVWDTEAFF. In nucleotides, the CDR3 is TGCAGCGTTGGGGAGGGGGTTTGGGACACTGAAGCTTTCTTT.

This CDR3 reads CASSQTETANYGYTF. CDR3 DNA: TGTGCCAGCAGCCAAACTGAGACAGCGAACTATGGCTACACCTTC. This chain uses TRBV3-1 (or the pseudogene TRBV3-2) with TRBJ1-2; possible D gene TRBD1, 5 bases. CDR3 length: 15 residues. V lost 2 bases and J lost 2, with 12 bases in between. Germline-derived CDR1 and CDR2 are LGHDT and YNNKEL (reference sequence).